Each of the 10 T cell receptor beta chains below was sequenced from the same sample in a study of control samples from healthy donors and cancer patients. TCRdb's copy holds only in-frame clones and misses some; the assay was immunoSEQ multiplex PCR. The sample has approximately 150,000 clones, about 89% seen once. Sequenced material: blood. The receptor source for this set is a man under 40 in good health.

The gene calls are TRBV9 and TRBJ1-4; TRBD1 agrees at 7 bases. V was clipped by 3 bases and J by 8 bases; unmatched bases: 10. Germline V gene sequence: CDR1 SGDLS, CDR2 YYNGEE. There are 15 residues in the CDR3. The CDR3 coding sequence is TGTGCCAGCAGCGAGAACAGGGGTACGGGAGAAAAACTGTTTTTT. It is translated as CASSENRGTGEKLFF. Supplemented by reference TRBV9 and TRBJ1-4, the full variable domain reads DSGVTQTPKHLITATGQRVTLRCSPRSGDLSVYWYQQSLDQGLQFLIQYYNGEERAKGNILERFSAQQFPDLHSELNLSSLELGDSALYFCASSENRGTGEKLFFGSGTQLSVL.

This clone was detected a few times. CDR3 amino acids: CASMLGRAGGSGYTF. In DNA, the CDR3 is TGTGCCAGCATGTTGGGTCGGGCAGGGGGCTCTGGCTACACCTTC. The chain joins TRBV6-5 to TRBJ1-2; 8 nucleotides match TRBD1. V trimming: 7 bases; J trimming: 7 bases; junction bases outside the gene matches: 14. Germline assignment: CDR1 MNHEY and CDR2 SVGAGI. The CDR3 totals 15 residues.

The gene calls are TRBV7-6 and TRBJ2-5; D is unclear. V was pared by 9 bases and J by 5 bases, with 10 bases between. Germline-derived CDR1 and CDR2 are SGHVS and FNYEAQ. The CDR3 has 11 amino acids. CDR3 DNA sequence: TGTGCCAGTGGAGTAGTGGAGACCCAGTACTTC. Translated, it gives CASGVVETQYF.

The gene calls are TRBV7-2 and TRBJ1-2, with D possibly matching TRBD1 (5 bases). Trimming stripped 0 bases from V and 5 bases from J, with 10 bases between. This CDR3 comprises 14 residues. Germline CDR1 SGHTA, CDR2 FQGNSA. The CDR3 sequence is CASSLAPGKYGYTF. The CDR3 nucleotides are TGTGCCAGCAGCTTAGCGCCAGGGAAGTATGGCTACACCTTC.

This chain links TRBV11-3 with TRBJ2-5; TRBD1 matches at 8 bases. The CDR3 has 15 residues. J was trimmed by 5 bases and V by 5 bases; bases with no gene match: 10. From germline, CDR1 is SGHNT and CDR2 YENEEA. The CDR3 spells CASSARTGTWETQYF. CDR3 coding DNA: TGTGCCAGCAGCGCCCGGACAGGGACGTGGGAGACCCAGTACTTC.

This clone was seen only once. The rearrangement links TRBV5-1 to TRBJ1-4; D is uncertain. The CDR3 has 16 residues. From germline, CDR1 is SGHRS and CDR2 YFSETQ. V lost 0 bases, J lost 0 bases, and 9 bases lay in between. DNA for the CDR3: TGCGCCAGCAGCTTGGACGTCAGATCAACTAATGAAAAACTGTTTTTT. Amino acid sequence: CASSLDVRSTNEKLFF. The full variable domain, completed using reference TRBV5-1 and TRBJ1-4, is KAGVTQTPRYLIKTRGQQVTLSCSPISGHRSVSWYQQTPGQGLQFLFEYFSETQRNKGNFPGRFSGRQFSNSRSEMNVSTLELGDSALYLCASSLDVRSTNEKLFFGSGTQLSVL.

The chain uses TRBV7-8 and TRBJ1-1, with unresolved D. CDR3 length equals 14 residues. The V gene's germline CDR1 is SGHVS and CDR2 FQNEAQ. The V end lost 1 base, the J end lost 2 bases, and 8 bases lay between the germline ends. The CDR3 sequence is CASSLGRSNTEAFF. As DNA, the CDR3 is TGTGCCAGCAGCTTAGGGCGGAGTAACACTGAAGCTTTCTTT.

The gene calls are TRBV24-1 and TRBJ2-5, with D perhaps TRBD2 (6 bases). This CDR3 region has 13 residues. The V gene's germline CDR1 is KGHDR and CDR2 SFDVKD. V was trimmed by 4 bases and J by 5 bases, leaving 10 bases between them. The CDR3 loop is CATSDGSVETQYF. In DNA, the CDR3 is TGTGCCACCAGTGACGGGAGTGTGGAGACCCAGTACTTC.

J is TRBJ1-5 and V is TRBV11-1; a weak D match, TRBD1 (5 bases). V lost 1 base and J lost 6, with 7 bases in between. The CDR3 has 13 residues. Germline V lookup: CDR1 SGHAT, CDR2 FQDESV (reference sequence). CDR3: CASSLDRTQPQHF. The CDR3 nucleotides read TGTGCCAGCAGCTTAGACAGGACTCAGCCCCAGCATTTT.

V gene TRBV19 combines with J gene TRBJ2-5; D may be TRBD2 (5 bases). The V end lost 6 bases, the J end lost 4 bases, and 12 bases lay between the germline ends. CDR1 LNHDA and CDR2 SQIVND come from the germline V gene (reference sequence). This CDR3 spans 13 amino acids. CDR3 nucleotides: TGTGCCAGTAGACCTCCCGGGGTAGAGACCCAGTACTTC. Translating it yields CASRPPGVETQYF.